This T cell receptor (beta chain) comes out of a study of Graves' ophthalmopathy and Graves' hyperthyroidism (dated by TCRdb to 2016 to 2018). Background for the entire study: Peripheral blood was collected at initial diagnosis, prior to any treatment. The study used TCR beta repertoire signatures to distinguish Graves' ophthalmopathy from Graves' hyperthyroidism and to predict progression to ophthalmopathy. In total, 135 blood samples were TCR-sequenced: approximately 40 ophthalmopathy, 80 or so hyperthyroidism and roughly 17 hyperthyroidism-to-ophthalmopathy patients. To explore V-J signatures that separate ophthalmopathy from hyperthyroidism, a discovery set of 100 patients was enrolled, consisting of fewer than 45 with ophthalmopathy and roughly 59 with stable hyperthyroidism. An independent validation cohort was composed of 18 hyperthyroidism patients and around 16 patients who later progressed from hyperthyroidism to ophthalmopathy. In over 5 hyperthyroidism patients, the T-cell repertoire of thyroid tissue was compared with the T-cell repertoire of blood. Once sampling was done, hyperthyroidism patients were given methimazole at a starting dose of 30 mg daily, while ophthalmopathy patients were given high-dose intravenous methylprednisolone. The roughly 94 discovery patients were randomly divided into training and test sets at a 7:3 ratio. The full study reports these points: No statistical method was used to predetermine the sample size, and group allocation was not hidden from the investigators. In cross-validation, the 13-signature model distinguished ophthalmopathy from stable hyperthyroidism with about 88% sensitivity and around 82% specificity, and in the test set the corresponding values were about 80% and 75%. Most expanded thyroid clonotypes with frequency above 0.001 were also detected in blood, suggesting blood repertoires may reflect the thyroid immune response. In validation, the model predicted ophthalmopathy progression with about 71% sensitivity and less than 80% specificity; some 13 predicted patients were CT-confirmed with GO in a median of approximately six months.

Many counts were recorded for this clonotype. Its target antigen remains unknown. Within one base of it there is no much larger clone, and no base qualities were kept. TCR beta CDR3 regions were amplified from RNA transcripts for repertoire sequencing. The first round was an RT-PCR using HTBI primers with the Qiagen OneStep RT-PCR kit, and this first round was followed by a second-round multiplex PCR, then size selection and purification. Sequencing of the libraries was carried out on an Illumina HiSeq2000 in paired-end mode with 100 bp reads. Processing in the source paper ran as follows. Reads were processed with SOAPnuke, discarding reads with adapters, uncalled bases, mean Phred below 15, or no exact constant-primer or identifier match. COPE v1.2.5 was used to merge high-quality paired reads. Clonotypes were defined as unique nucleotide sequences and were aligned to IMGT TRB V, D and J references using MiTCR v1.1. The analysis was limited to V-J combinations with a frequency above 0.0001, which together covered just over 98% of the repertoires. For each V-J combination, a TCR clonal expansion and chaos score was defined as F50 clonal expansion divided by the chaos observed in the TCRdist matrix. Welch's t-statistics and random forest were used to narrow the features down to 10 to 15 V-J combinations, which were then fed into a naive Bayes classifier. Thyroid-blood repertoire similarity was quantified with the Morisita-Horn index. TCRdb reran the public reads through fastp at Q25 and MiXCR, keeping productive beta chains. Rows merge per CDR3 protein into single entries with the most common DNA and genes. The V and J calls shown here were made by TCRdb, not taken from the authors' results. The sample table holds 680,000 or so distinct CDR3 sequences, of which 20% to 25% were seen once. The ten largest clones add up to approximately 7% of the sample.

A patient counted as having stable hyperthyroidism if there was no progression to ophthalmopathy within 18 months of follow-up. Hyperthyroidism patients were newly diagnosed, were aged 18 to 65 years, and had a disease duration under 2 months. Patients with other autoimmune diseases, uncontrolled infections, pregnancy or lactation were excluded from the study. Diagnosis relied on clinical symptoms, serum thyroxine, TRAb, thyroid ultrasound and orbital computed tomography. Using Ficoll-Paque density gradient centrifugation, PBMCs were isolated from over 8.5 ml of fresh peripheral blood. Trizol reagent was used to extract the total RNA, and its quality was then checked on an Agilent 2100 Bioanalyzer. Sequences ENHRY (CDR1) and SYGVKD (CDR2) are obtained from the germline V gene. The CDR3 covers 13 residues, taking in both the cysteine and the phenylalanine. Only the CDR3 region is kept as DNA, spanning 39 bases read in frame from base 1. The junction shows trimming of 6 bases on V and 0 bases on J, plus 8 bases between the germline ends.

Sequenced material: peripheral blood. This clonotype was sampled from a woman aged 18-35 years with stable Graves' hyperthyroidism. Some clones in this sample may be carry-over from other donors' samples. Donor details come from another sample of the same person, matched by shared clones. The chain uses TRBV10-3 and TRBJ1-1, with the D gene uncertain. This receptor carries the CDR3 CAIRPEMNTEAFF. The sequence in DNA is TGTGCCATCAGGCCTGAAATGAACACTGAAGCTTTCTTT.